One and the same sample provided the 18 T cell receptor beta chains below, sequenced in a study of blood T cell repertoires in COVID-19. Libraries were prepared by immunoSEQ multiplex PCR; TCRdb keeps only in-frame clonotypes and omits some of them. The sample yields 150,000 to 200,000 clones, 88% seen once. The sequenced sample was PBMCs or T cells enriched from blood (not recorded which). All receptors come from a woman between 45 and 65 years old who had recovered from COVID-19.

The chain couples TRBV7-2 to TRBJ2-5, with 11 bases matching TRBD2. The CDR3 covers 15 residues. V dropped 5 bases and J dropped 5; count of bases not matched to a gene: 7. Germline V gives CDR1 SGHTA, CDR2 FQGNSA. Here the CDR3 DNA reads TGTGCCAGCAGCCCGTCTAGCGGGGGGAAGGAGACCCAGTACTTC. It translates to CASSPSSGGKETQYF. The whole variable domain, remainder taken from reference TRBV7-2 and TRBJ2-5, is GAGVSQSPSNKVTEKGKDVELRCDPISGHTALYWYRQSLGQGLEFLIYFQGNSAPDKSGLPSDRFSAERTGGSVSTLTIQRTQQEDSAVYLCASSPSSGGKETQYFGPGTRLLVL.

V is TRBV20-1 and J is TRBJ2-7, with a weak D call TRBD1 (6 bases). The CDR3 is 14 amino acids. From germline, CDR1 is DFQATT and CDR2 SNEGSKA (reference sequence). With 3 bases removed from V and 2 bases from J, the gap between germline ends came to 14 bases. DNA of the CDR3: TGCAGTGCTAGTTTTACAGGGAGCACCTACGAGCAGTACTTC. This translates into CSASFTGSTYEQYF.

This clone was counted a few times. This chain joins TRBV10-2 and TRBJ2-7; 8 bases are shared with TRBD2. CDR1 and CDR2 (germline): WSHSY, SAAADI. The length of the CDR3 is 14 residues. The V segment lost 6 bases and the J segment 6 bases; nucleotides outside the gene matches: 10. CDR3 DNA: TGCGCCAGCAGGGGACTAGTCGCATCGGGCGAGCAGTACTTC. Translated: CASRGLVASGEQYF.

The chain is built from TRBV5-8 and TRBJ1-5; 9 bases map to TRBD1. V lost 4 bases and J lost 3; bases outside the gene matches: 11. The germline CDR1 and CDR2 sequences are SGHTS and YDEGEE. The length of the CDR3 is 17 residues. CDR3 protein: CASSPKQGAWVNQPQHF. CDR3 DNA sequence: TGTGCCAGCAGCCCGAAACAGGGGGCGTGGGTCAATCAGCCCCAGCATTTT.

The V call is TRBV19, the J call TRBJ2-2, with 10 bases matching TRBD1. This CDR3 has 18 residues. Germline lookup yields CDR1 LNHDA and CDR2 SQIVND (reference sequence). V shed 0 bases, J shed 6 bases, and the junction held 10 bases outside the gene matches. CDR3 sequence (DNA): TGTGCCAGTAGTATAGAACCTCCGGGACAGGGGAGGTCCGGGGAGCTGTTTTTT. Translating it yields CASSIEPPGQGRSGELFF.

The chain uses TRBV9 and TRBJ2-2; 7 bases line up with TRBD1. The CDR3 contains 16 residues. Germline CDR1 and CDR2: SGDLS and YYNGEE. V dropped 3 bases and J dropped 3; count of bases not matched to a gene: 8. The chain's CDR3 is CASSATPGGHTGELFF. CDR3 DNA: TGTGCCAGCAGCGCGACTCCAGGGGGTCACACCGGGGAGCTGTTTTTT. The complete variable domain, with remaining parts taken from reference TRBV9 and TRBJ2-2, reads DSGVTQTPKHLITATGQRVTLRCSPRSGDLSVYWYQQSLDQGLQFLIQYYNGEERAKGNILERFSAQQFPDLHSELNLSSLELGDSALYFCASSATPGGHTGELFFGEGSRLTVL.

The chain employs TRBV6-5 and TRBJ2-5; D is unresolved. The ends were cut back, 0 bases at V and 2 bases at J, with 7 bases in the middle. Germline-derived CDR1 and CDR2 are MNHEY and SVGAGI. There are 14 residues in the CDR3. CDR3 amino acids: CASSYSKLQETQYF. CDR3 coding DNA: TGTGCCAGCAGTTACTCGAAACTGCAAGAGACCCAGTACTTC.

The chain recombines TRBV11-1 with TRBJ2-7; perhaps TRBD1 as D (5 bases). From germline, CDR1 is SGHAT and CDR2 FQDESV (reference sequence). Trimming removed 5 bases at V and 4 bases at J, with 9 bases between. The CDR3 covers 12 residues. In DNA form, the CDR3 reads TGTGCCAGCAGCCACGACAGTTACGAGCAGTACTTC. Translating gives CASSHDSYEQYF.

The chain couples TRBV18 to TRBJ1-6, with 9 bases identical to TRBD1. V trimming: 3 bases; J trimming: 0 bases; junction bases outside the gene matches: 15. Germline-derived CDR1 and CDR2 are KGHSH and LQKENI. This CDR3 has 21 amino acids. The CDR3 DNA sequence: TGTGCCAGCTCACCGCTGGGACAGGGTTCTCTCTCGAGCTCCTATAATTCACCCCTCCACTTT. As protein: CASSPLGQGSLSSSYNSPLHF.

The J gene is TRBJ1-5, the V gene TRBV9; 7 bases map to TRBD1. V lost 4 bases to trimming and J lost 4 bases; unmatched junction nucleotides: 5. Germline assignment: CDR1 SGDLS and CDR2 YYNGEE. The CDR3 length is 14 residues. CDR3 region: CASSLSTGNQPQHF. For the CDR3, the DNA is TGTGCCAGCAGCCTATCGACAGGGAATCAGCCCCAGCATTTT.

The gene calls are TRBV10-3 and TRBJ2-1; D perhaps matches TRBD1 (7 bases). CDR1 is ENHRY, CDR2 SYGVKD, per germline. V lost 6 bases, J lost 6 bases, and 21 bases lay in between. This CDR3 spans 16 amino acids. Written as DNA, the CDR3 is TGTGCCATCAGCCAGGGGGAAGGCCGGGGGAGCAATGAGCAGTTCTTC. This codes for CAISQGEGRGSNEQFF.

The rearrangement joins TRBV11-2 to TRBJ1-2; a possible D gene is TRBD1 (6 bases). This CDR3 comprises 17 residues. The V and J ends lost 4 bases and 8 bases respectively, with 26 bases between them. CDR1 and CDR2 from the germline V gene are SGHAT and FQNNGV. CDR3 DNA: TGTGCCAGCAGCTCCACCAACCCAGGGGATACCTATTGGGGCTACACCTTC. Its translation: CASSSTNPGDTYWGYTF. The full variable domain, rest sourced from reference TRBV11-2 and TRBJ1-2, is EAGVAQSPRYKIIEKRQSVAFWCNPISGHATLYWYQQILGQGPKLLIQFQNNGVVDDSQLPKDRFSAERLKGVDSTLKIQPAKLEDSAVYLCASSSTNPGDTYWGYTFGSGTRLTVV.

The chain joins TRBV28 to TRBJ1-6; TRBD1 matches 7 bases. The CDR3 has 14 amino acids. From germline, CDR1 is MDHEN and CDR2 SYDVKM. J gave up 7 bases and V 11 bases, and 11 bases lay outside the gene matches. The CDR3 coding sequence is TGTGCCGCCGAAGGGGGCGCGGGAAATTCACCCCTCCACTTT. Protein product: CAAEGGAGNSPLHF.

As DNA, the CDR3 is TGTGCCTGGAGCCTGGGGGGTGCTAATTCCTATAATTCACCCCTCCACTTT. It yields the protein CAWSLGGANSYNSPLHF. V is TRBV30 and J is TRBJ1-6, with a tentative D call TRBD1 (5 bases). V gave up 3 bases and J gave up 1 base, with 16 bases separating them. The CDR3 extends over 17 amino acids. Germline CDR1 is GTSNPN and CDR2 is SVGIG (reference sequence).

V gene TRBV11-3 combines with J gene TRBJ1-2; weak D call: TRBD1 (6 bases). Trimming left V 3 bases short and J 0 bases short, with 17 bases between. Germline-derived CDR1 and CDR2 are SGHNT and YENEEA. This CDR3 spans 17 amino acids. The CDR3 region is CASSFYQTGFANYGYTF. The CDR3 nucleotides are TGTGCCAGCAGCTTCTACCAGACAGGATTCGCTAACTATGGCTACACCTTC.

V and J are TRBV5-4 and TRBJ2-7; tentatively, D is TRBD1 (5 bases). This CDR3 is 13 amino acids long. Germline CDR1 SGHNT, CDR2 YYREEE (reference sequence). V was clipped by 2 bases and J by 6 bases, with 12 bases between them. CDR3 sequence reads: CASSLQGAREQYF. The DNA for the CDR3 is TGTGCCAGCAGCTTACAAGGGGCCCGCGAGCAGTACTTC.

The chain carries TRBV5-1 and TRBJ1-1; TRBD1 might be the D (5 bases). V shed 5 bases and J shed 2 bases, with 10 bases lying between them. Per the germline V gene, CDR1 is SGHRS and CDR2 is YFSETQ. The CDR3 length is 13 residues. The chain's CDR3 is CASRQAPNTEAFF. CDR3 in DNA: TGCGCCAGCAGACAGGCTCCCAACACTGAAGCTTTCTTT.

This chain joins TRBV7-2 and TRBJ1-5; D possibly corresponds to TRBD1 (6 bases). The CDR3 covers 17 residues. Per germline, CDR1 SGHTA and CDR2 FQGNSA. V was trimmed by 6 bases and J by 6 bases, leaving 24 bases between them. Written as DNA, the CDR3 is TGTGCCAGCAGTTACCCCCCCCCAGCCCGAGGGGGTCAGCCCCAGCATTTT. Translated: CASSYPPPARGGQPQHF. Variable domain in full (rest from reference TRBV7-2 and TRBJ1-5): GAGVSQSPSNKVTEKGKDVELRCDPISGHTALYWYRQSLGQGLEFLIYFQGNSAPDKSGLPSDRFSAERTGGSVSTLTIQRTQQEDSAVYLCASSYPPPARGGQPQHFGDGTRLSIL.